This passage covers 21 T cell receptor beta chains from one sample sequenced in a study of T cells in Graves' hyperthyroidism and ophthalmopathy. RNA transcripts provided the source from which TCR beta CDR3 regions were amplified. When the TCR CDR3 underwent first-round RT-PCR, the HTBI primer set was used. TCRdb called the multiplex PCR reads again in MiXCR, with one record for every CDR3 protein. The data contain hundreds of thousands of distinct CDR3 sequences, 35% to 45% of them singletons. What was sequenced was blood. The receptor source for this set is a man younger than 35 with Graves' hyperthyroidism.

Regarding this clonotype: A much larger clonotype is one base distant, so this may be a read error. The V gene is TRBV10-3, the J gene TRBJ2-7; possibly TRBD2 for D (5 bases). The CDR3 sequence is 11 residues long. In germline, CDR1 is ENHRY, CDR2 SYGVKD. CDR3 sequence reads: CATGRDYVQYF. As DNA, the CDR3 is TGTGCCACCGGCCGTGACTACGTGCAGTACTTC.

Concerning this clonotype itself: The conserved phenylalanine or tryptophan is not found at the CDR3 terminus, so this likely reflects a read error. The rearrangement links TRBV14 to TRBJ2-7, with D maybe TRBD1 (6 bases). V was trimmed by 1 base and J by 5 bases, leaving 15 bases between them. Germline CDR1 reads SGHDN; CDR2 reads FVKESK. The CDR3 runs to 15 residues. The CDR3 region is CASSQGRGYLDEQYL. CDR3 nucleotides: TGTGCCAGCAGCCAAGGAAGGGGGTATTTGGACGAGCAGTACCTC.

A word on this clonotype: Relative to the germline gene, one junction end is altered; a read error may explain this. In DNA form, the CDR3 reads TGTTCCAGCAGCTCGGACAGGGTAGATGACGAGCAGTACTTC. This codes for CSSSSDRVDDEQYF. The chain joins TRBV7-9 to TRBJ2-7; 8 bases line up with TRBD1. The germline gives CDR1 SEHNR, CDR2 FQNEAQ (reference sequence). The CDR3 extends over 14 amino acids.

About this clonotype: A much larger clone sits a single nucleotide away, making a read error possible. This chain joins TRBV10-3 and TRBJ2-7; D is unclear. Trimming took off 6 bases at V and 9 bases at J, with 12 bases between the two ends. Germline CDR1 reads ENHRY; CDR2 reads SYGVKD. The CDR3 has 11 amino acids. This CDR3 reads CAIRRSDGQYF. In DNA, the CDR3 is TGTGCCATCAGGCGCTCAGACGGGCAGTACTTC.

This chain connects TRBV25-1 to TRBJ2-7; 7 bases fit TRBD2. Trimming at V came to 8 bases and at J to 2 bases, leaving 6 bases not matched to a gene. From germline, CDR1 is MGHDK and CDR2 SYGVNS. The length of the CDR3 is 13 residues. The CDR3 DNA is TGTGCCAGCGGACCAGCGGGACCCTACGAGCAGTACTTC. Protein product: CASGPAGPYEQYF.

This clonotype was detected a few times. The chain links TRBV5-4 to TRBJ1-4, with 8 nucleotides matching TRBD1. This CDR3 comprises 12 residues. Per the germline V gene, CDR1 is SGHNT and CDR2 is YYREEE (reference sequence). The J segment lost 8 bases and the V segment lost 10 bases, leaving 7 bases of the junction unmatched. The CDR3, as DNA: TGTGCCGCCGGACAGGGAGAAGAAAAACTGTTTTTT. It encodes CAAGQGEEKLFF.

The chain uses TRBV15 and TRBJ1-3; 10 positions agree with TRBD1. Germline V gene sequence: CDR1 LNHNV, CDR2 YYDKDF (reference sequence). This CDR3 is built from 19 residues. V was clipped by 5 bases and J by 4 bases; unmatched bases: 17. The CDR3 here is CATSGPGTGESWSGNTIYF. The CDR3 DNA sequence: TGTGCCACCAGCGGACCCGGGACAGGGGAATCGTGGTCCGGAAACACCATATATTTT.

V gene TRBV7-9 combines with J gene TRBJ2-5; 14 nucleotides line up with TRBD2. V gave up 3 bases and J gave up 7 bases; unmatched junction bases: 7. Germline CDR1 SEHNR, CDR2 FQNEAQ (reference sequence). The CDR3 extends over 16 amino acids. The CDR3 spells CASSFTGTSGGRTQYF. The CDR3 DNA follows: TGTGCCAGCAGCTTCACCGGGACTAGCGGGGGTCGGACCCAGTACTTC.

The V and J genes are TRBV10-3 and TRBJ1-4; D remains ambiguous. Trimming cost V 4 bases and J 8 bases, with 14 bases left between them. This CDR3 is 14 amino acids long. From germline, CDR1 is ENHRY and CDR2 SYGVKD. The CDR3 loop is CAISVVSPNEKLFF. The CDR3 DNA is TGTGCCATCAGTGTGGTCAGCCCAAACGAAAAACTGTTTTTT.

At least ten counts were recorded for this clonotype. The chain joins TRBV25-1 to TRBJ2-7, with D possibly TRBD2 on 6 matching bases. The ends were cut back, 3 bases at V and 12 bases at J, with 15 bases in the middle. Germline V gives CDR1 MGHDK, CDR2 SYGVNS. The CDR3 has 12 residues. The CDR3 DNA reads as TGTGCCAGCAGTGAGGGACTCGGGTTCGCGTACTTC. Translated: CASSEGLGFAYF.

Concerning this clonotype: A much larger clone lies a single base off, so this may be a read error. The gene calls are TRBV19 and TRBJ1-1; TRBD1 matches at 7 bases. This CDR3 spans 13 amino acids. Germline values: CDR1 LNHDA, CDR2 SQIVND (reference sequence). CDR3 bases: TGTGCCAGTAGTATAGCAGGGGGAACTGAAGCTTCCTTT. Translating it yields CASSIAGGTEASF.

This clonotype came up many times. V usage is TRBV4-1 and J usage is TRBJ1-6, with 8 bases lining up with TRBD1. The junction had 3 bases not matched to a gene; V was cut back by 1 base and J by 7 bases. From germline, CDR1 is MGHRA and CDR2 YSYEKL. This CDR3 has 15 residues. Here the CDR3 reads CASSQGQGRNSPLHF. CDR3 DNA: TGCGCCAGCAGCCAAGGACAGGGGAGGAATTCACCCCTCCACTTT.

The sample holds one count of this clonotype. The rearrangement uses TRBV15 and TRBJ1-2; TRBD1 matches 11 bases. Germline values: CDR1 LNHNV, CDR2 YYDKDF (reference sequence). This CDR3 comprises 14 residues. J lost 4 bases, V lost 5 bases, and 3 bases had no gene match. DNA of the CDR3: TGTGCCACCAGCGGGACAGGGGGAGGCTATGGCTACACCTTC. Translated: CATSGTGGGYGYTF.

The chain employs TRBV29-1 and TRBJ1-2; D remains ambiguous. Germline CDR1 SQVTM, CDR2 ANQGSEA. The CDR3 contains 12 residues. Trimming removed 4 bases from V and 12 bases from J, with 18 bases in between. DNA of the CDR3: TGCAGCGTTGGACACCGCAAGTCTGGAAACACCTTC. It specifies CSVGHRKSGNTF.

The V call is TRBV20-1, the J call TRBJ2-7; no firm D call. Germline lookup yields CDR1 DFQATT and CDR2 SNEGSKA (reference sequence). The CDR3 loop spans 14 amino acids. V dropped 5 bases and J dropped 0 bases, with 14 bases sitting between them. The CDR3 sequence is CSALGHLHSYEQYF. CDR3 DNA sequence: TGCAGTGCTTTAGGGCATTTGCACTCCTACGAGCAGTACTTC.

The CDR3 DNA reads TGCAGTGCTAGCCCCACGGGCGGCCCTAACTATGGCTACACCTTC. This encodes CSASPTGGPNYGYTF. This rearrangement joins TRBV20-1 to TRBJ1-2; D is uncertain. This CDR3 is built from 15 residues. CDR1 DFQATT and CDR2 SNEGSKA come from the germline V gene (reference sequence). Trimming took 3 bases from V and 0 from J, leaving 14 bases between them.

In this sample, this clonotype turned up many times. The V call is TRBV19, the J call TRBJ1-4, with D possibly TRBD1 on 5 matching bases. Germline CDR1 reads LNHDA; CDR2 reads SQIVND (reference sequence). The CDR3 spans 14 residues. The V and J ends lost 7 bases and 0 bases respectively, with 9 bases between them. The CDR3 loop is CASTPTATNEKLFF. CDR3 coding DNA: TGTGCCAGTACCCCGACAGCAACTAATGAAAAACTGTTTTTT. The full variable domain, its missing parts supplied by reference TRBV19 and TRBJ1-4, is DGGITQSPKYLFRKEGQNVTLSCEQNLNHDAMYWYRQDPGQGLRLIYYSQIVNDFQKGDIAEGYSVSREKKESFPLTVTSAQKNPTAFYLCASTPTATNEKLFFGSGTQLSVL.

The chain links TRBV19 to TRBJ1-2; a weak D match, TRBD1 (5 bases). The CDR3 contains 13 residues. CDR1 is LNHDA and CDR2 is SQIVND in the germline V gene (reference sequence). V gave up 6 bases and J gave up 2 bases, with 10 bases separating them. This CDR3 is CASSRRGNYGYTF. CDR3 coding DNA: TGTGCCAGTAGCCGTCGGGGGAACTATGGCTACACCTTC.

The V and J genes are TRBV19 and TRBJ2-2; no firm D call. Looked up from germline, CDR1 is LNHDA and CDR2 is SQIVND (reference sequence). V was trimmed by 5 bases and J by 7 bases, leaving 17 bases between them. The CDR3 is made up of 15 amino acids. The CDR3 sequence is CASSSPGSPVGELFF. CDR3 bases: TGTGCCAGTAGTTCTCCAGGCAGCCCCGTCGGGGAGCTGTTTTTT.

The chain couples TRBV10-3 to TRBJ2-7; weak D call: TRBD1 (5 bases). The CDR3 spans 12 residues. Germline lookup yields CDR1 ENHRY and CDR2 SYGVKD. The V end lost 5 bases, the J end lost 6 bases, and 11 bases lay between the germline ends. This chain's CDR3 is CAISQAGSEQYF. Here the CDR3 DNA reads TGTGCCATCAGTCAAGCAGGGTCCGAGCAGTACTTC.

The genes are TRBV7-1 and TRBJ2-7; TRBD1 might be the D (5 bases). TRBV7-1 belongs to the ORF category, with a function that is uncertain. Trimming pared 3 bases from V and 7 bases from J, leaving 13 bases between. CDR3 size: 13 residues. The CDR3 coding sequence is TGTGCCAGCAGCTCTAGCAGGGTTGAAGAGCAGTACTTC. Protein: CASSSSRVEEQYF.